This is a list of T cell receptor beta chains from one sample in a study of cytotoxic CD8 clonotypes in ibrutinib-treated CLL. TCRdb's copy holds only in-frame clones and misses some; the assay was immunoSEQ multiplex PCR. The sample has 110,000 to 150,000 clones, roughly 76% seen once. The sequenced sample was PBMCs, obtained after 24 months of ibrutinib treatment. These TCRs come from a human donor with chronic lymphocytic leukemia. CDR3s include the opening cysteine and the closing phenylalanine or tryptophan. Fields, in order: clone size, D gene, V gene, J gene, CDR3 DNA, CDR3 protein. D genes are given only for firm matches. The size of a clone is reported for some rows only, either as once, few or many, or as a class for expanded clones.

-,TRBD2,TRBV19,TRBJ2-5,TGTGCCAGTAGCGAGGGACTAGCGGAGACCCAGTACTTC,CASSEGLAETQYF
-,-,TRBV7-9,TRBJ1-4,TGTGCCAGCAGCTTCCCCGCAGGGGAGGGTGAAAAACTGTTTTTT,CASSFPAGEGEKLFF
once,-,TRBV6-1,TRBJ1-3,TGTGCCAGCAGTGGGACCTCTGGAAACACCATATATTTT,CASSGTSGNTIYF
-,-,TRBV25-1,TRBJ2-3,TGTGCCAGCAGTGGGGGTCCCAGGGCAGATACGCAGTATTTT,CASSGGPRADTQYF
few,-,TRBV11-2,TRBJ1-3,TGTGCCAGCAGCGGTATAGCGGGAGCTGGAAACACCATATATTTT,CASSGIAGAGNTIYF
-,-,TRBV19,TRBJ2-1,TGTGCCAGTAGTATGGGTAGCGCGGGCTTCGATGAGCAGTTCTTC,CASSMGSAGFDEQFF
-,-,TRBV7-2,TRBJ2-7,TGTGCCAGCAGCTTACGGGGTGGGCGTCCGAAACCCGAGCAGTACTTC,CASSLRGGRPKPEQYF
few,TRBD1,TRBV10-3,TRBJ1-5,TGTGCCATCAGCACAGGGGGCGTGAATCAGCCCCAGCATTTT,CAISTGGVNQPQHF
-,-,TRBV28,TRBJ1-1,TGTGCCAGCAATCCGACTCCGGGTCAATCCCTCGAGCAAGCTTTCTTT,CASNPTPGQSLEQAFF
once,TRBD2,TRBV19,TRBJ2-5,TGTGCCAGTAGCCCCCAGGGCGGGGGGCAAGAGACCCAGTACTTC,CASSPQGGGQETQYF
-,-,TRBV28,TRBJ2-1,TGTGCCAGCAGTTGGGTCAGGGGAAGGGATGAGCAGTTCTTC,CASSWVRGRDEQFF
-,-,TRBV16,TRBJ1-4,TGTGCCAGCAGCCAATCGAGGGGGACCGCCGAAAAACTGTTTTTT,CASSQSRGTAEKLFF
-,TRBD1,TRBV18,TRBJ2-7,TGTGCCAGCTCACCAGGGACAGGCTCCTCCTACGAGCAGTACTTC,CASSPGTGSSYEQYF
-,-,TRBV6-5,TRBJ1-2,TGTGCCAGCACCCGAGGGGACCCAGAGTATGGCTACACCTTC,CASTRGDPEYGYTF
once,-,TRBV6-1,TRBJ2-3,TGTGCCAGCGGCCCAAGAACAGATACGCAGTATTTT,CASGPRTDTQYF
-,-,TRBV4-3,TRBJ2-6,TGCGCCAGCAGCCCGGGCTTCAACGTCCTGACTTTC,CASSPGFNVLTF
-,-,TRBV27,TRBJ2-7,TGTGCCAGCTGGGGGCAGGGAGGCTACGAGCAGTACTTC,CASWGQGGYEQYF
few,-,TRBV2,TRBJ2-7,TGTGCCAGCAGTGGGGCCGGGCCCTACGAGCAGTACTTC,CASSGAGPYEQYF
few,-,TRBV28,TRBJ1-5,TGTGCCAGCAGCACCAATCAGCCCCAGCATTTT,CASSTNQPQHF
-,-,TRBV29-1,TRBJ2-3,TGCAGCGTTGAAGGGGGAGAGGCCCCCGGGGCAGATACGCAGTATTTT,CSVEGGEAPGADTQYF
-,-,TRBV18,TRBJ2-7,TGTGCCAGCTCACCGGGGTTCCTTGACGAGCAGTACTTC,CASSPGFLDEQYF
-,-,TRBV7-9,TRBJ1-1,TGTGCCAGCAGCTTAGGAGGGGCACGCGTTCGAGCTTTCTTT,CASSLGGARVRAFF
-,TRBD1,TRBV4-1,TRBJ1-6,TGCGCCAGCAGCCGAGGGGACAGGGGGGATTCACCCCTCCACTTT,CASSRGDRGDSPLHF
-,-,TRBV25-1,TRBJ2-5,TGTGCCAGCAGTGAATTAGGGGGGGAGGAGACCCAGTACTTC,CASSELGGEETQYF
-,-,TRBV9,TRBJ1-2,TGTGCCAGCAGTCGTAGTAACGGACACGAATATGGCTACACCTTC,CASSRSNGHEYGYTF
-,-,TRBV5-5,TRBJ1-2,TGTGCCAGCACCATCCCAGGGGTGGGCTACACCTTC,CASTIPGVGYTF
once,-,TRBV7-3,TRBJ2-1,TGTGCCAGCAGCTCTGCGGGGCAGGCCAGCAATGAGCAGTTCTTC,CASSSAGQASNEQFF
-,TRBD1,TRBV18,TRBJ2-1,TGTGCCAGCTCACCGCCCCTCACAGGGGGAAACAATGAGCAGTTCTTC,CASSPPLTGGNNEQFF
-,TRBD1,TRBV4-1,TRBJ2-5,TGCGCCAGCAGCCAAGGGGACAGGATACAAGAGACCCAGTACTTC,CASSQGDRIQETQYF
many,-,TRBV4-2,TRBJ1-2,TGTGCCAGCAGCCAAGCCAGGGACACCCGAAGGGATGGCTACACCTTC,CASSQARDTRRDGYTF
few,-,TRBV11-1,TRBJ1-2,TGTGCCAGCAGCTTCCCCGGGAACTATGGCTACACCTTC,CASSFPGNYGYTF
-,TRBD1,TRBV7-2,TRBJ2-2,TGTGCCAGCAGCTTAACCAGGGGGACCGGGGAGCTGTTTTTT,CASSLTRGTGELFF
-,TRBD1,TRBV25-1,TRBJ2-7,TGTGCCAGCAGGGGACAGAATTACGAGCAGTACTTC,CASRGQNYEQYF
-,-,TRBV30,TRBJ2-3,TGTGCCTGGAAGGGGGGCGCAACAGATACGCAGTATTTT,CAWKGGATDTQYF
-,TRBD1,TRBV28,TRBJ1-1,TGTGCCAGCAGTTCCAGCGGGACAGTGGACACTGAAGCTTTCTTT,CASSSSGTVDTEAFF
-,TRBD1,TRBV10-3,TRBJ1-1,TGTGCCATCAGTCACCGGGACAGGAGAATGAACACTGAAGCTTTCTTT,CAISHRDRRMNTEAFF
-,TRBD1,TRBV27,TRBJ1-4,TGTGCCAGCAGCAGAGACAGGGGTAATGAAAAACTGTTTTTT,CASSRDRGNEKLFF
once,-,TRBV18,TRBJ2-1,TGTGCCAGCTCACCGCCCCGGGAAGGGTATAATGAGCAGTTCTTC,CASSPPREGYNEQFF
-,TRBD1,TRBV5-1,TRBJ2-7,TGCGCCAGCAGCTCCCTAGAGACAGGGGGCTACGAGCAGTACTTC,CASSSLETGGYEQYF
-,-,TRBV27,TRBJ2-5,TGTGCCAGCAGTTTCTCGACCCCCCGGGACATACCCCAGGAGACCCAGTACTTC,CASSFSTPRDIPQETQYF
-,-,TRBV27,TRBJ2-7,TGTGCCAGCAGAACAGACTACGAGCAGTACTTC,CASRTDYEQYF
-,TRBD1,TRBV18,TRBJ2-2,TGTGCCAGCTCACCACCGAGAGGGACAGACGACACCGGGGAGCTGTTTTTT,CASSPPRGTDDTGELFF
-,-,TRBV5-6,TRBJ1-2,TGTGCCAGCAGCTTGGTGGAGGTGGACTATGGCTACACCTTC,CASSLVEVDYGYTF
-,TRBD1,TRBV5-4,TRBJ2-7,TGTGCCAGCAGCTCGGCCCCCGGGACAGGACCCTACGAGCAGTACTTC,CASSSAPGTGPYEQYF
few,-,TRBV7-8,TRBJ2-7,TGTGCCAGCAGCCGGCGGACCTACGAGCAGTACTTC,CASSRRTYEQYF
-,TRBD2,TRBV5-4,TRBJ2-1,TGTGCCAGCAGGGAAGGGGGACTAGGGCACAATGAGCAGTTCTTC,CASREGGLGHNEQFF
-,-,TRBV14,TRBJ2-1,TGTGCCAGCAGCCAAGCTTTTGAGCAGTTCTTC,CASSQAFEQFF
once,-,TRBV9,TRBJ2-1,TGTGCCAGCAGCGTAGGGCCCAACAATGAGCAGTTCTTC,CASSVGPNNEQFF
once,-,TRBV7-2,TRBJ1-2,TGTGCCAGCAGCGCCATTTCGGGGGGCTACACCTTC,CASSAISGGYTF
-,-,TRBV18,TRBJ1-5,TGTGCCAGCTCACCGTCATCAGGGTTCTATCAGCCCCAGCATTTT,CASSPSSGFYQPQHF
-,-,TRBV28,TRBJ1-5,TGTGCCAGCAGTCCCACAGACCGCATCAATCAGCCCCAGCATTTT,CASSPTDRINQPQHF
-,TRBD1,TRBV5-4,TRBJ2-1,TGTGCCAGCAGCCTGCAGGGGGCGCAGGACAATGAGCAGTTCTTC,CASSLQGAQDNEQFF
-,-,TRBV19,TRBJ2-2,TGTGCCAGTAGCCAGGACTTGGTGGCCGGGGAGCTGTTTTTT,CASSQDLVAGELFF